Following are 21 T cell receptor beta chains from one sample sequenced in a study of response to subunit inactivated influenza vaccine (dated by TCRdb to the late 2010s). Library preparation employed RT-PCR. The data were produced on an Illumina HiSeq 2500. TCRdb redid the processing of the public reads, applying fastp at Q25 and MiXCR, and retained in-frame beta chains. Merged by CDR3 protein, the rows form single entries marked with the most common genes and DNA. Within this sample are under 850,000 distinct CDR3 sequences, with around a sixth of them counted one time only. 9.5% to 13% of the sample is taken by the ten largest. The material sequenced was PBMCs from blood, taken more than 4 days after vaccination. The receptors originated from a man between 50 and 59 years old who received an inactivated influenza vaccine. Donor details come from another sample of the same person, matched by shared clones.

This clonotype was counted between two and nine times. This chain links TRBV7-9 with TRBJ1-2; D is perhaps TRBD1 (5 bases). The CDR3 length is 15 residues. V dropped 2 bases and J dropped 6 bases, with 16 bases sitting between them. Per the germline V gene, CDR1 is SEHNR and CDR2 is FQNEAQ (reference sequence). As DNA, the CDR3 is TGTGCCAGCAGCTTAACGGCAGGGAGGACGCATGGCTACACCTTC. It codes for CASSLTAGRTHGYTF.

Here the CDR3 reads CSATLDSYGYTF. The CDR3 DNA reads TGCAGTGCAACGCTCGATTCCTATGGCTACACCTTC. This chain joins TRBV20-1 and TRBJ1-2; no definite D call. With 6 bases removed from V and 4 bases from J, the gap between germline ends came to 12 bases. The CDR3 totals 12 residues. Germline V lookup: CDR1 DFQATT, CDR2 SNEGSKA (reference sequence).

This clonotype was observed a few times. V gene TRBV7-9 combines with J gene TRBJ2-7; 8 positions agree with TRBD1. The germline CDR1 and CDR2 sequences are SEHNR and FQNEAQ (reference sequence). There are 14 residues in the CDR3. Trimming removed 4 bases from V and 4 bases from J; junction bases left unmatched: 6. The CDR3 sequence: CASSSTGDRYEQYF. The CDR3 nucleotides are TGTGCCAGCAGCTCGACAGGGGATAGATACGAGCAGTACTTC.

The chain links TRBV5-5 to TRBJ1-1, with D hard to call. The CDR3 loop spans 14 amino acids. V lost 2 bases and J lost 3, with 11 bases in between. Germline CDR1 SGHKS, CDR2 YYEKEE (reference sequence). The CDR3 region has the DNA TGTGCCAGCAGCTTCCGGGTTGGGCACACTGAAGCTTTCTTT. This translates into CASSFRVGHTEAFF.

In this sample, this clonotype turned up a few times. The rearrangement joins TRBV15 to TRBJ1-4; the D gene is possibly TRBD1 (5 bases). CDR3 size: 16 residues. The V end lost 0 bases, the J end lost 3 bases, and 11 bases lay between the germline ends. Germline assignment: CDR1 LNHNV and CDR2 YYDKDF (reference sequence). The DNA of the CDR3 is TGTGCCACCAGCAGAGACGGGACCTCCGCTAATGAAAAACTGTTTTTT. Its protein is CATSRDGTSANEKLFF.

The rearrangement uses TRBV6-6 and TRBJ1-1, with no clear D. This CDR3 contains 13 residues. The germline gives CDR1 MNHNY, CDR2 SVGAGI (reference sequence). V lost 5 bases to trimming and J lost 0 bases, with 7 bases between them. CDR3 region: CASSATMNTEAFF. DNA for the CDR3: TGTGCCAGCAGTGCCACTATGAACACTGAAGCTTTCTTT.

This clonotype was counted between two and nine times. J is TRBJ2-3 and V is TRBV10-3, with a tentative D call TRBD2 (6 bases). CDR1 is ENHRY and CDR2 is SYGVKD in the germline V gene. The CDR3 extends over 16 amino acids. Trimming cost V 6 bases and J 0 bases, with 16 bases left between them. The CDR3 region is CAISPGGGSSTDTQYF. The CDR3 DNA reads TGTGCCATCAGCCCAGGTGGGGGGTCTAGCACAGATACGCAGTATTTT.

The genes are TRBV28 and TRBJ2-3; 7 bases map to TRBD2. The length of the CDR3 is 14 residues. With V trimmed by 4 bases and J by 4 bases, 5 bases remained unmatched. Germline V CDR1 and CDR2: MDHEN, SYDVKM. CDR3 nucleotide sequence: TGTGCCAGCAGTTCCGGACTAGTCTCAGATACGCAGTATTTT. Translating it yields CASSSGLVSDTQYF.

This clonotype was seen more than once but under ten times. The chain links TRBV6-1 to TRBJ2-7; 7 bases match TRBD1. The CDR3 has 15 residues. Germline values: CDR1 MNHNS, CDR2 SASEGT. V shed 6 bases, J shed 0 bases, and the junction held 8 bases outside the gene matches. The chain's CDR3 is CASRPRTGSSYEQYF. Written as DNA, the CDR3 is TGTGCCAGCAGGCCTCGGACAGGTAGCTCCTACGAGCAGTACTTC.

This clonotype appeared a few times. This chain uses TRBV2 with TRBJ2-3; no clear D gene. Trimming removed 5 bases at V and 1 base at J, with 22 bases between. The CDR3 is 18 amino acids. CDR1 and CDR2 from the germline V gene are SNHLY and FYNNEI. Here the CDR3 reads CASSPQPGYGLGTDTQYF. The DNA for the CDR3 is TGTGCCAGCAGTCCACAGCCCGGCTACGGCTTGGGCACAGATACGCAGTATTTT.

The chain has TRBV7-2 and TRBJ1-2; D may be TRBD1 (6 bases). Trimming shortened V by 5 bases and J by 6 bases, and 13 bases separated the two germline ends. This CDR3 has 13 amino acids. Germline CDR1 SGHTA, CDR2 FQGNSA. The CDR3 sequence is CASSPPGGDGYTF. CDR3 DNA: TGTGCCAGCAGCCCCCCCGGGGGCGATGGCTACACCTTC. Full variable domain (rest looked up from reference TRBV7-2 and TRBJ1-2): GAGVSQSPSNKVTEKGKDVELRCDPISGHTALYWYRQSLGQGLEFLIYFQGNSAPDKSGLPSDRFSAERTGGSVSTLTIQRTQQEDSAVYLCASSPPGGDGYTFGSGTRLTVV.

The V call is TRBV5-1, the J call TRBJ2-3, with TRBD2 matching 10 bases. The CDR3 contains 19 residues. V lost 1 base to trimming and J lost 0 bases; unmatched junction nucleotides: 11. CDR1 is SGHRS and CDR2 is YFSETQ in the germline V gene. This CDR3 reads CASSLRLAGGPTSTDTQYF. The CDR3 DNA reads TGCGCCAGCAGCTTGCGGTTAGCGGGAGGCCCAACTAGCACAGATACGCAGTATTTT.

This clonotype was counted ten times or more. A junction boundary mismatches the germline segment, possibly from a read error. For the CDR3, the DNA is TGTGCCAGCAGCTCTCCGGGACAGGAGAACTTC. Its translation: CASSSPGQENF. J is TRBJ2-7 and V is TRBV5-6, with 8 bases lining up with TRBD1. The germline V gene encodes CDR1 SGHDT and CDR2 YYEEEE. The CDR3 covers 11 residues.

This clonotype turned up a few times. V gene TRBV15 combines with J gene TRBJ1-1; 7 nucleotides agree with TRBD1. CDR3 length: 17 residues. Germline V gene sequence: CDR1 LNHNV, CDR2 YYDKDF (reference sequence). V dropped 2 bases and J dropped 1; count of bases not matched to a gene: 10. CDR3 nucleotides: TGTGCCACCAGCAGATCCAACAGGGGCGATAGGAACACTGAAGCTTTCTTT. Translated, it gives CATSRSNRGDRNTEAFF.

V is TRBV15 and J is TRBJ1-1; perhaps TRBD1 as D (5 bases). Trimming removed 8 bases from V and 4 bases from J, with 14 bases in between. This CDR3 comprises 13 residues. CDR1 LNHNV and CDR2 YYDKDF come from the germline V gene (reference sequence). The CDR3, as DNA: TGTGCCACCGCCTCAGGGCGCGGCACTGAAGCTTTCTTT. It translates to CATASGRGTEAFF.

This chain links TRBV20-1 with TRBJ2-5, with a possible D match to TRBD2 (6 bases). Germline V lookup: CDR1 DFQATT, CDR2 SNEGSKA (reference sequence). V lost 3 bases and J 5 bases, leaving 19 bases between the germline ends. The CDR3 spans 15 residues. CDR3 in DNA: TGCAGTGCTAGTGGTTTCGACGGGGGAAGGGAGACCCAGTACTTC. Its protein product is CSASGFDGGRETQYF.

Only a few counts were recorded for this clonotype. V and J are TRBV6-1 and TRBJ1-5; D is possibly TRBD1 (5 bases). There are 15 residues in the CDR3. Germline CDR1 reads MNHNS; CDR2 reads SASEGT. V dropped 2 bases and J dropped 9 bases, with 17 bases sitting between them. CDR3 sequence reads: CASSEKGMGGLPQHF. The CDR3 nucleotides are TGTGCCAGCAGTGAAAAGGGGATGGGAGGTCTGCCCCAGCATTTT.

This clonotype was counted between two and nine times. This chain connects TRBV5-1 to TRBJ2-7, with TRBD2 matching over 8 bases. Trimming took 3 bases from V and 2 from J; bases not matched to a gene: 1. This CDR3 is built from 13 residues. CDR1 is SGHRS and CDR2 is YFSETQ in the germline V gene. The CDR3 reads CASSSGGPYEQYF. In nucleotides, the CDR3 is TGCGCCAGCAGCTCGGGGGGGCCCTACGAGCAGTACTTC.

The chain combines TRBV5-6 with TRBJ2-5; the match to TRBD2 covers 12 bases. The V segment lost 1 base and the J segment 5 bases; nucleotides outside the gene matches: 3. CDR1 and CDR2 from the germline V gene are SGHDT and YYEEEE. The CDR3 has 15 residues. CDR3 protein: CASSLLAGGQETQYF. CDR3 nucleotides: TGTGCCAGCAGCTTGCTAGCGGGGGGGCAGGAGACCCAGTACTTC.

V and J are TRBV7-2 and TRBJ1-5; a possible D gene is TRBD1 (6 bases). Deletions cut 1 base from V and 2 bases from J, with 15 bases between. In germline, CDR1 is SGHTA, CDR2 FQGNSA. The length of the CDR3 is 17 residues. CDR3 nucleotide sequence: TGTGCCAGCAGCTTAGGGCAGGGGATTAGGGGCAATCAGCCCCAGCATTTT. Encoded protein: CASSLGQGIRGNQPQHF.

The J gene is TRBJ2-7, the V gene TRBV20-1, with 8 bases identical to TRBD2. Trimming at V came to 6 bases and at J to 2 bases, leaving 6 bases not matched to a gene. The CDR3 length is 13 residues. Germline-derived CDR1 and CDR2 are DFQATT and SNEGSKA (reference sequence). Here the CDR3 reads CSAQSGRPYEQYF. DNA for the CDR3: TGCAGTGCCCAGAGCGGGAGACCCTACGAGCAGTACTTC.